These 28 T cell receptor beta chains were all obtained from the same sample, sequenced in a study of cytomegalovirus exposure and HLA in healthy donors. The PCR contained 60 Vbeta and 13 Jbeta primers. Method: immunoSEQ multiplex PCR; TCRdb's copy keeps in-frame clones and lacks some. The clone table shows around 200,000 clones, with the ten largest holding 0.75% to 0.85%. The sequencing sample was made of PBMCs. Receptors were obtained from a woman aged 18 to 35 in good health and CMV-seropositive.

This chain links TRBV7-2 with TRBJ1-1; D remains ambiguous. Germline CDR1 SGHTA, CDR2 FQGNSA. V was cut by 5 bases and J by 4 bases, with 14 bases left in between. This CDR3 is built from 14 residues. The CDR3 loop reads CASSLSLASTEAFF. The CDR3 nucleotides read TGTGCCAGCAGCCTGTCTTTAGCGAGCACTGAAGCTTTCTTT. Based on the CDR3 plus reference TRBV7-2 and TRBJ1-1, the full variable domain is GAGVSQSPSNKVTEKGKDVELRCDPISGHTALYWYRQSLGQGLEFLIYFQGNSAPDKSGLPSDRFSAERTGGSVSTLTIQRTQQEDSAVYLCASSLSLASTEAFFGQGTRLTVV.

V and J are TRBV9 and TRBJ2-7, with TRBD1 matching 9 bases. The CDR3 is 17 amino acids. CDR1 and CDR2 from the germline V gene are SGDLS and YYNGEE. Trimming took 3 bases from V and 5 from J; bases not matched to a gene: 15. The CDR3 nucleotides read TGTGCCAGCAGCGGCGTAGGTGGGGGACAGGGCACCGACGAGCAGTACTTC. This gives the protein CASSGVGGGQGTDEQYF. Complete variable domain (other parts from reference TRBV9 and TRBJ2-7): DSGVTQTPKHLITATGQRVTLRCSPRSGDLSVYWYQQSLDQGLQFLIQYYNGEERAKGNILERFSAQQFPDLHSELNLSSLELGDSALYFCASSGVGGGQGTDEQYFGPGTRLTVT.

The chain employs TRBV19 and TRBJ2-6; TRBD2 matches 12 bases. The CDR3 spans 18 residues. The ends lost 7 bases at V and 2 bases at J; junction bases unmatched: 9. Looked up from germline, CDR1 is LNHDA and CDR2 is SQIVND (reference sequence). CDR3 in amino acids: CASNRLLAGGAGANVLTF. CDR3 DNA: TGTGCCAGTAACCGTTTACTAGCGGGAGGAGCTGGGGCCAACGTCCTGACTTTC.

The chain carries TRBV5-4 and TRBJ2-1; the match to TRBD2 covers 12 bases. The CDR3 is made up of 16 amino acids. Trimming cost V 4 bases and J 6 bases; bases outside gene matches: 8. Germline values: CDR1 SGHNT, CDR2 YYREEE (reference sequence). Written as DNA, the CDR3 is TGTGCCAGCAGCCTACTAGGACTAGCGGGACGCAATGAGCAGTTCTTC. Amino acid sequence: CASSLLGLAGRNEQFF.

The V and J genes are TRBV5-4 and TRBJ1-2, with TRBD1 as a possible D gene (5 bases). The CDR3 extends over 16 amino acids. Trimming cost V 0 bases and J 8 bases, with 20 bases left between them. CDR1 and CDR2 from the germline V gene are SGHNT and YYREEE (reference sequence). The CDR3 DNA reads TGTGCCAGCAGCTTGGACGACTGGGGACCTGGAGGGGGCTACACCTTC. Residues: CASSLDDWGPGGGYTF. Variable domain in full (rest from reference TRBV5-4 and TRBJ1-2): ETGVTQSPTHLIKTRGQQVTLRCSSQSGHNTVSWYQQALGQGPQFIFQYYREEENGRGNFPPRFSGLQFPNYSSELNVNALELDDSALYLCASSLDDWGPGGGYTFGSGTRLTVV.

This rearrangement joins TRBV27 to TRBJ2-4; D perhaps matches TRBD2 (5 bases). V was cut by 3 bases and J by 3 bases, with 12 bases left in between. This CDR3 has 15 residues. Germline CDR1 MNHEY, CDR2 SMNVEV (reference sequence). The CDR3 DNA reads as TGTGCCAGCAGTTTTAGCGCGCTAAACAAAAACATTCAGTACTTC. Amino acids: CASSFSALNKNIQYF.

This chain connects TRBV14 to TRBJ1-5; D gene ambiguous. The CDR3 length is 19 residues. V was cut by 0 bases and J by 0 bases, with 18 bases left in between. The V gene's germline CDR1 is SGHDN and CDR2 FVKESK. CDR3 loop: CASSQDHTFLEYSNQPQHF. The CDR3 DNA is TGTGCCAGCAGCCAAGATCACACCTTTCTCGAATATAGCAATCAGCCCCAGCATTTT. The whole variable domain, remainder taken from reference TRBV14 and TRBJ1-5, is EAGVTQFPSHSVIEKGQTVTLRCDPISGHDNLYWYRRVMGKEIKFLLHFVKESKQDESGMPNNRFLAERTGGTYSTLKVQPAELEDSGVYFCASSQDHTFLEYSNQPQHFGDGTRLSIL.

As concerns this clone: Other DNA sequences in this specimen translate into the identical CDR3. The chain is built from TRBV2 and TRBJ2-5; D call uncertain. CDR1 is SNHLY, CDR2 FYNNEI, per germline. V lost 5 bases to trimming and J lost 4 bases, with 5 bases between them. The CDR3 loop spans 11 amino acids. The CDR3 is CASSPLETQYF. In DNA, the CDR3 is TGTGCCAGCAGTCCTCTAGAGACCCAGTACTTC.

The chain employs TRBV15 and TRBJ1-4; D might be TRBD1 (5 bases). V shed 5 bases and J shed 4 bases, with 11 bases lying between them. Per the germline V gene, CDR1 is LNHNV and CDR2 is YYDKDF (reference sequence). The CDR3 contains 14 residues. CDR3 coding DNA: TGTGCCACCAGCGGCGTGGGGGGTAATGAAAAACTGTTTTTT. It encodes CATSGVGGNEKLFF.

This chain uses TRBV2 with TRBJ2-3; 13 nucleotides match TRBD2. The CDR3 contains 15 residues. The J segment lost 3 bases and the V segment lost 5 bases, leaving 2 bases of the junction unmatched. Germline loops: CDR1 SNHLY, CDR2 FYNNEI. The CDR3: CASSPTSGRTDTQYF. CDR3 DNA sequence: TGTGCCAGCAGTCCGACTAGCGGGAGGACAGATACGCAGTATTTT.

CDR3 coding DNA: TGTGCCAGCAGCCCAGCGGCCCATCAGCCCCAGCATTTT. Translation: CASSPAAHQPQHF. This chain joins TRBV7-6 and TRBJ1-5; D remains ambiguous. Germline V gene data show CDR1 as SGHVS and CDR2 as FNYEAQ. The CDR3 contains 13 residues. The V end was cut by 5 bases, the J end by 5 bases, with 10 bases between.

This chain links TRBV28 with TRBJ1-6; 9 bases line up with TRBD1. In germline, CDR1 is MDHEN, CDR2 SYDVKM. The ends lost 5 bases at V and 10 bases at J; junction bases unmatched: 9. CDR3 length: 15 amino acids. The CDR3 sequence is CASSPGDRDGSPLHF. The CDR3 nucleotides are TGTGCCAGCAGTCCAGGGGACAGGGACGGGTCACCCCTCCACTTT.

V and J are TRBV4-1 and TRBJ1-2; a possible D gene is TRBD1 (6 bases). Germline CDR1 is MGHRA and CDR2 is YSYEKL. The CDR3 contains 16 residues. Trimming stripped 4 bases from V and 5 bases from J, with 20 bases between. CDR3 protein: CASSPIGGRLDYGYTF. The CDR3 nucleotides are TGCGCCAGCAGCCCGATAGGGGGACGGTTAGATTATGGCTACACCTTC.

The V call is TRBV6-1, the J call TRBJ1-1; 7 nucleotides match TRBD1. This CDR3 is built from 13 residues. Germline V CDR1 and CDR2: MNHNS, SASEGT. V lost 5 bases, J lost 5 bases, and 5 bases stayed unmatched. CDR3 amino acids: CASSKTGWTEAFF. In DNA form, the CDR3 reads TGTGCCAGCAGTAAGACAGGGTGGACTGAAGCTTTCTTT.

The V gene is TRBV25-1, the J gene TRBJ1-5, with D possibly TRBD1 on 6 matching bases. The CDR3 extends over 14 amino acids. Germline CDR1 is MGHDK and CDR2 is SYGVNS. The ends were cut back, 6 bases at V and 3 bases at J, with 12 bases in the middle. The DNA for the CDR3 is TGTGCCAGCAGCCAGACAGGATCCAATCAGCCCCAGCATTTT. Protein: CASSQTGSNQPQHF. Drawing the rest from reference TRBV25-1 and TRBJ1-5, the complete variable domain is EADIYQTPRYLVIGTGKKITLECSQTMGHDKMYWYQQDPGMELHLIHYSYGVNSTEKGDLSSESTVSRIRTEHFPLTLESARPSHTSQYLCASSQTGSNQPQHFGDGTRLSIL.

V gene TRBV30 combines with J gene TRBJ1-6, with 8 bases identical to TRBD1. V shed 3 bases, J shed 6 bases, and the junction held 10 bases outside the gene matches. This CDR3 is 16 amino acids long. CDR1 is GTSNPN, CDR2 SVGIG, per germline (reference sequence). Here the CDR3 DNA reads TGTGCCTGGAGCCTAATAGGACAGGGTAGTAATTCACCCCTCCACTTT. This sequence encodes CAWSLIGQGSNSPLHF.

V and J are TRBV6-6 and TRBJ1-4; 7 nucleotides match TRBD1. CDR1 and CDR2 (germline): MNHNY, SVGAGI (reference sequence). The length of the CDR3 is 16 residues. J gave up 6 bases and V 5 bases, and 12 bases lay outside the gene matches. The CDR3 reads CASSQQRQGLDEKLFF. In nucleotides, the CDR3 is TGTGCCAGCAGTCAGCAAAGACAGGGTCTTGATGAAAAACTGTTTTTT.

The chain carries TRBV5-4 and TRBJ2-5, with 10 bases matching TRBD2. With the DNA end fitting TRBJ2-7 better, the J assignment may be wrong. The CDR3 has 15 residues. Germline V lookup: CDR1 SGHNT, CDR2 YYREEE (reference sequence). The CDR3: CASSGGTSESYEQYF. Here the CDR3 DNA reads TGTGCCAGCAGCGGGGGGACTAGCGAAAGCTACGAGCAGTACTTC.

V is TRBV15 and J is TRBJ2-7; no clear D. The CDR3 runs to 13 residues. The ends were cut back, 6 bases at V and 2 bases at J, with 11 bases in the middle. Germline CDR1 LNHNV, CDR2 YYDKDF (reference sequence). The CDR3 DNA is TGTGCCACCAGTCGCGAGATCGCCTACGAGCAGTACTTC. Encoded protein: CATSREIAYEQYF.

The chain has TRBV7-8 and TRBJ2-2; 7 bases line up with TRBD1. The V and J ends lost 2 bases and 2 bases, in that order; junction bases with no gene match: 5. In germline, CDR1 is SGHVS, CDR2 FQNEAQ. The CDR3 covers 16 residues. CDR3 in amino acids: CASSLLGTANTGELFF. The CDR3 DNA follows: TGTGCCAGCAGCTTACTGGGGACAGCAAACACCGGGGAGCTGTTTTTT.

The J gene is TRBJ2-7, the V gene TRBV11-1; TRBD2 agrees at 11 bases. The germline V gene encodes CDR1 SGHAT and CDR2 FQDESV (reference sequence). The CDR3 runs to 16 residues. The V gene end was trimmed by 0 bases and the J gene end by 6 bases; junction bases not matched to a gene: 7. DNA for the CDR3: TGTGCCAGCAGCTTAGCAGGGCTAGCGGGAGGCCTCGAGCAGTACTTC. It codes for CASSLAGLAGGLEQYF.

The chain combines TRBV5-1 with TRBJ2-2, with TRBD2 matching over 10 bases. The J segment lost 0 bases and the V segment lost 3 bases, leaving 8 bases of the junction unmatched. CDR3 length equals 18 residues. Germline values: CDR1 SGHRS, CDR2 YFSETQ. The CDR3: CASSWRVAGGSNTGELFF. The CDR3 bases are TGCGCCAGCAGCTGGAGGGTAGCGGGAGGTTCGAACACCGGGGAGCTGTTTTTT.

The V and J genes are TRBV9 and TRBJ1-1, with 7 nucleotides matching TRBD1. Germline assignment: CDR1 SGDLS and CDR2 YYNGEE. After removal of 0 bases from V and 0 bases from J, the junction contained 11 bases not matched to a gene. There are 18 residues in the CDR3. CDR3 loop: CASSVVPTGASMNTEAFF. In nucleotides, the CDR3 is TGTGCCAGCAGCGTAGTGCCCACAGGGGCCTCCATGAACACTGAAGCTTTCTTT. Combining the CDR3 with reference TRBV9 and TRBJ1-1 gives the whole variable domain DSGVTQTPKHLITATGQRVTLRCSPRSGDLSVYWYQQSLDQGLQFLIQYYNGEERAKGNILERFSAQQFPDLHSELNLSSLELGDSALYFCASSVVPTGASMNTEAFFGQGTRLTVV.

The rearrangement uses TRBV11-1 and TRBJ1-2; 7 bases agree with TRBD1. The CDR3 is 16 amino acids. J gave up 8 bases and V 5 bases, and 17 bases lay outside the gene matches. Germline V gene lookup returns CDR1 SGHAT and CDR2 FQDESV (reference sequence). CDR3 region: CASSPLTFRDSRGYTF. The CDR3, as DNA: TGTGCCAGCAGCCCCTTAACTTTCCGGGACAGCCGGGGCTACACCTTC.

As to this clone: One end of the junction does not line up with germline, which may come from a read error. The V and J genes are TRBV7-7 and TRBJ1-3; D is possibly TRBD1 (5 bases). The CDR3 extends over 15 amino acids. From germline, CDR1 is SSHAT and CDR2 FNYEAQ (reference sequence). As DNA, the CDR3 is TGTGCTAGCAGTAGAGACCAGGGATCTGGAAACACCATATATTTT. It yields the protein CASSRDQGSGNTIYF.

The chain uses TRBV4-3 and TRBJ2-5; 9 bases are shared with TRBD2. The CDR3 length is 16 residues. The V segment lost 4 bases and the J segment 5 bases; nucleotides outside the gene matches: 11. Germline assignment: CDR1 LGHNA and CDR2 YSLEER. This CDR3 reads CASSRGLALSMETQYF. Here the CDR3 DNA reads TGCGCCAGCAGCCGTGGACTAGCGTTATCTATGGAGACCCAGTACTTC.

The chain employs TRBV6-5 and TRBJ1-1; no firm D call. The germline CDR1 and CDR2 sequences are MNHEY and SVGAGI. The length of the CDR3 is 15 residues. The V gene lost 0 bases and the J gene lost 0 bases, with 8 bases spanning the gap. The CDR3 spells CASSYSISVNTEAFF. For the CDR3, the DNA is TGTGCCAGCAGTTACTCGATCTCGGTGAACACTGAAGCTTTCTTT.

V usage is TRBV7-3 and J usage is TRBJ2-1; 7 positions agree with TRBD2. This CDR3 region has 14 residues. CDR1 and CDR2 from the germline V gene are SGHTA and FQGTGA. V was pared by 1 base and J by 7 bases, with 4 bases of the junction left unmatched. The CDR3 sequence is CASSLSGGRNEQFF. For the CDR3, the DNA is TGTGCCAGCAGCTTAAGCGGGGGTAGAAATGAGCAGTTCTTC.